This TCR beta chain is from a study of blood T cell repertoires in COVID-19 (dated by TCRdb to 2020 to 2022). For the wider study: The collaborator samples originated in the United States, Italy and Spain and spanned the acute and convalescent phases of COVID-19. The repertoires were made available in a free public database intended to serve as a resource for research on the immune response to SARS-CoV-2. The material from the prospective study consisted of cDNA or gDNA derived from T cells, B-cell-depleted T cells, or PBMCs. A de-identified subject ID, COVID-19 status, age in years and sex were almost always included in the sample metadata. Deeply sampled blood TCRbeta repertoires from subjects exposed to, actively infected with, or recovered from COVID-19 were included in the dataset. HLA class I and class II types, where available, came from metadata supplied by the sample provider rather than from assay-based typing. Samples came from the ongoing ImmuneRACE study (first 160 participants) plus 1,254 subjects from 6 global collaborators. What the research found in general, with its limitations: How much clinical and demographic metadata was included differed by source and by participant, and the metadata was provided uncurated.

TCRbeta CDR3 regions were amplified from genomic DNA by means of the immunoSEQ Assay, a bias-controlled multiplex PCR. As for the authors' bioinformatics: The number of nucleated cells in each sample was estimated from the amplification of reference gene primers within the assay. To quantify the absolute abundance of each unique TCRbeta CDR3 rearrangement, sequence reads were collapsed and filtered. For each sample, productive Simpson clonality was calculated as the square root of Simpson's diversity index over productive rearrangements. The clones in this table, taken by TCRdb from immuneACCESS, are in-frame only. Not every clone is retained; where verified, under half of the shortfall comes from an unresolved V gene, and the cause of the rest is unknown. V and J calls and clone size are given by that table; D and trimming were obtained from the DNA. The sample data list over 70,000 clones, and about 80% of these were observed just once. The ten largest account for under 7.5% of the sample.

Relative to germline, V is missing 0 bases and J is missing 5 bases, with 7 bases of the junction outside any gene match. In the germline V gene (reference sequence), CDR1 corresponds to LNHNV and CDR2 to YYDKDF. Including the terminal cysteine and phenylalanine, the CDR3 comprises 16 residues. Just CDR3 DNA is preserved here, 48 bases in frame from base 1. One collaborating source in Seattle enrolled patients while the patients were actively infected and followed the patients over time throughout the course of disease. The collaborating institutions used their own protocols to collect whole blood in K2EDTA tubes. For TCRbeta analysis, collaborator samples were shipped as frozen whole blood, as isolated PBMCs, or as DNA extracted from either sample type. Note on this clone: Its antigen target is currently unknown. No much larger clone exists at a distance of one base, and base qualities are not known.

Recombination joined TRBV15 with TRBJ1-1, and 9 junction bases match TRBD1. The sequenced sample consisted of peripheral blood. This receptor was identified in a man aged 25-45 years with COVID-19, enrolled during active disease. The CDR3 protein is CATSRDQGTGKTEAFF. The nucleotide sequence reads TGTGCCACCAGCAGAGATCAAGGGACAGGGAAGACTGAAGCTTTCTTT.